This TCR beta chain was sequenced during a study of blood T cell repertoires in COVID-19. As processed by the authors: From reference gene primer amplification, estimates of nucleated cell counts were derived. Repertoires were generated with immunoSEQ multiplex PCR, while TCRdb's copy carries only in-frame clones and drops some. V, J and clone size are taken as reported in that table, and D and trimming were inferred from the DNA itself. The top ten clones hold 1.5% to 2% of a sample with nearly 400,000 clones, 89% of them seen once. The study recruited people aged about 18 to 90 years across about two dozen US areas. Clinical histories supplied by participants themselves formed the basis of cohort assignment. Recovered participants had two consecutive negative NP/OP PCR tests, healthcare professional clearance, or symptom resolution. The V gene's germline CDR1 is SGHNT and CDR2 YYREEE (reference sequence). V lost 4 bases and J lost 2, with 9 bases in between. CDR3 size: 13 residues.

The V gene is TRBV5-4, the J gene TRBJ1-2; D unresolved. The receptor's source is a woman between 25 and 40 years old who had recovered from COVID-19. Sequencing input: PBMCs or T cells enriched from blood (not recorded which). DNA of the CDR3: TGTGCCAGCAGCATATCCGGGAACTATGGCTACACCTTC. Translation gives CASSISGNYGYTF.